This T cell receptor beta chain was observed in a study of cytomegalovirus exposure and HLA in healthy donors. The PCR employed 60 Vbeta primers together with 13 Jbeta primers. Using immunoSEQ multiplex PCR, the repertoire was profiled, and TCRdb retains in-frame clones only, with some absent. The table has 210,000 or so clones, about 80% seen once; the top ten hold around 2.9%. CDR1 and CDR2 (germline): SGHRS, YFSETQ. The CDR3 spans 17 residues. The J segment lost 9 bases and the V segment lost 1 base, leaving 14 bases of the junction unmatched. Sequenced: PBMCs. This chain uses TRBV5-1 with TRBJ2-1; TRBD2 matches 9 bases. This sequence was found in a woman aged 55-70 years in good health and CMV-seropositive. For the CDR3, the DNA is TGCGCCAGCAGCTTGTTGGGGGGACTAGCCGTCGTTAGTGAGCAGTTCTTC. It yields the protein CASSLLGGLAVVSEQFF.